Below are 7 T cell receptor beta chains sequenced from a single sample in a study of blood T cells in healthy people across ages. PCR was performed a second time for about 7 to 12 cycles using a sample-barcoded 5' primer and a J-beta primer mix. One entry per CDR3 protein results from TCRdb running MiXCR on the 5' RACE reads. The sample holds around 1.5 million distinct CDR3 sequences, roughly 32% seen once. The sequencing sample was made of blood. The receptors originated from a woman aged 25 to 39 in good health.

The chain joins TRBV6-2 or TRBV6-3 to TRBJ1-1; D unresolved. The CDR3 extends over 11 amino acids. Trimming removed 2 bases at V and 6 bases at J, with 4 bases between. The V gene's germline CDR1 is MNHEY and CDR2 SVGEGT. CDR3 loop: CASSYAAEAFF. Written as DNA, the CDR3 is TGTGCCAGCAGTTACGCAGCTGAAGCTTTCTTT.

The rearrangement links TRBV10-3 to TRBJ1-2, with a weak D call TRBD1 (5 bases). This CDR3 spans 14 amino acids. V was shortened by 6 bases and J by 2 bases, with 13 bases between the two germline ends. Germline V gene sequence: CDR1 ENHRY, CDR2 SYGVKD. The CDR3 DNA reads TGTGCCATCAGGGGGGGAGGCAGCAACTATGGCTACACCTTC. Residues: CAIRGGGSNYGYTF.

The rearrangement joins TRBV4-1 to TRBJ1-2, with D unresolved. The germline V gene has CDR1 MGHRA and CDR2 YSYEKL. The CDR3 runs to 14 residues. Trimming pared 1 base from V and 3 bases from J, leaving 9 bases between. The CDR3 DNA sequence: TGCGCCAGCAGCCAAGGAGGCAGCCACTATGGCTACACCTTC. Its translation is CASSQGGSHYGYTF.

This chain joins TRBV20-1 and TRBJ1-6; D ambiguous. The CDR3 runs to 16 residues. Germline V gene sequence: CDR1 DFQATT, CDR2 SNEGSKA (reference sequence). V was shortened by 0 bases and J by 5 bases, with 14 bases between the two germline ends. The CDR3 DNA is TGCAGTGCTAGAGATAGGAGGACCCTTCATAATTCACCCCTCCACTTT. Its translation is CSARDRRTLHNSPLHF.

This clonotype appeared a few times. This rearrangement joins TRBV6-2 or TRBV6-3 to TRBJ1-2; 9 bases match TRBD1. The CDR3 sequence is 14 residues long. CDR1 is MNHEY and CDR2 is SVGEGT in the germline V gene. V lost 7 bases and J lost 4; bases outside the gene matches: 7. The chain's CDR3 is CASIKTGGGYGYTF. DNA for the CDR3: TGTGCCAGCATCAAAACAGGGGGCGGCTATGGCTACACCTTC.

This clonotype was found once. The chain combines TRBV20-1 with TRBJ2-5; 11 positions match TRBD2. From germline, CDR1 is DFQATT and CDR2 SNEGSKA (reference sequence). After removal of 4 bases from V and 1 base from J, the junction contained 8 bases not matched to a gene. This CDR3 contains 16 residues. CDR3 sequence reads: CSATGLAGAVQETQYF. Here the CDR3 DNA reads TGCAGTGCTACCGGACTAGCGGGTGCCGTCCAAGAGACCCAGTACTTC.

This chain joins TRBV5-1 and TRBJ2-7; D could derive from TRBD1 or TRBD2 (5 bases each). The J call may be faulty, since TRBJ2-5 better matches the DNA end. The CDR3 sequence is 14 residues long. Germline CDR1 reads SGHRS; CDR2 reads YFSETQ. This CDR3 is CASSDNGGGETQYF. CDR3 sequence (DNA): TGCGCCAGCAGCGACAATGGGGGTGGGGAGACCCAGTACTTC.